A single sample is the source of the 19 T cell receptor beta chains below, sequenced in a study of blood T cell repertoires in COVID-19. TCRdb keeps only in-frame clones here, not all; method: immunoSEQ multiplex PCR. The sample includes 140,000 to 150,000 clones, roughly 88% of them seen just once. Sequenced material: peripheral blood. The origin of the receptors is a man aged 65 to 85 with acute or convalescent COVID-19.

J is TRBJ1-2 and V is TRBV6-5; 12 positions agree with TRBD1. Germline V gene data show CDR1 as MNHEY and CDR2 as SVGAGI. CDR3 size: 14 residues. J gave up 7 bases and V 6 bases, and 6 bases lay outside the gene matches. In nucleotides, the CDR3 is TGTGCCAGCAGAGCGGGACAGGGGGCAAGTGGCTACACCTTC. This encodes CASRAGQGASGYTF.

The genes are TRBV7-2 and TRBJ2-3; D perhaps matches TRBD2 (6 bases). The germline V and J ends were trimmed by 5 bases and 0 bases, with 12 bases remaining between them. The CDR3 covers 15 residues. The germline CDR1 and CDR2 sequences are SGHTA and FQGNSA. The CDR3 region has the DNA TGTGCCAGCAGCCAGAGCGGGCCTAGCACAGATACGCAGTATTTT. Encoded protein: CASSQSGPSTDTQYF.

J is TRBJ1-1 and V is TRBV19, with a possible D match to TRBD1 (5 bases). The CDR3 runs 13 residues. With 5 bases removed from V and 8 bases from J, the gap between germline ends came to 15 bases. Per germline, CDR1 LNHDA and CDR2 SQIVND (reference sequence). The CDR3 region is CASSVAGGGEAFF. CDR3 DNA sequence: TGTGCCAGTAGTGTCGCAGGTGGGGGGGAAGCTTTCTTT.

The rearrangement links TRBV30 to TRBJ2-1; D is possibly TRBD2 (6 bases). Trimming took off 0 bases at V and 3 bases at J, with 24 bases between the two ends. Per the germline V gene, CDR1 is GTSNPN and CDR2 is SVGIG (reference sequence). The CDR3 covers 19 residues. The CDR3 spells CAWSVRRTRSGLHYNEQFF. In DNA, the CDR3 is TGTGCCTGGAGTGTACGGAGGACCAGGAGCGGGTTACACTACAATGAGCAGTTCTTC. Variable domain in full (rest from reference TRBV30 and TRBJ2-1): SQTIHQWPATLVQPVGSPLSLECTVEGTSNPNLYWYRQAAGRGLQLLFYSVGIGQISSEVPQNLSASRPQDRQFILSSKKLLLSDSGFYLCAWSVRRTRSGLHYNEQFFGPGTRLTVL.

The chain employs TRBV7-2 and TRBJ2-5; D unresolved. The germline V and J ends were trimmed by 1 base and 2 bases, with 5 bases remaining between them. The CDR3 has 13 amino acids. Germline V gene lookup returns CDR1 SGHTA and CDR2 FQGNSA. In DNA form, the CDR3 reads TGTGCCAGCAGCTTAGTTCGTCAAGAGACCCAGTACTTC. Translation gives CASSLVRQETQYF.

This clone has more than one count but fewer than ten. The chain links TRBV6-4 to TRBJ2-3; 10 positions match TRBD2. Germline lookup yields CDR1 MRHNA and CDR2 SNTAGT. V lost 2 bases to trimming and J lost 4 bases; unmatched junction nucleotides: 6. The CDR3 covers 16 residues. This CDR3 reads CASSDVASGGPDTQYF. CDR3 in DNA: TGTGCCAGCAGTGACGTTGCTAGCGGGGGCCCAGATACGCAGTATTTT.

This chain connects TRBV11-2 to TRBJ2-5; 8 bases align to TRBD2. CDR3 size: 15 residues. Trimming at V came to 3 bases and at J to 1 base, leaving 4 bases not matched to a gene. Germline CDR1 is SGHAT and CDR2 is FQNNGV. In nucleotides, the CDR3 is TGTGCCAGCAGCTTTACGCGGGGGGCCCAAGAGACCCAGTACTTC. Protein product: CASSFTRGAQETQYF.

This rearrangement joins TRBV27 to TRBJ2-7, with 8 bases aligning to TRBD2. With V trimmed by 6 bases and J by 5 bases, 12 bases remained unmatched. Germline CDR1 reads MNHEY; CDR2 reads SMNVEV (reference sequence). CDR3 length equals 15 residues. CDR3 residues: CASSPRGARGHEQYF. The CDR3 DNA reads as TGTGCCAGCAGCCCGCGGGGGGCGCGGGGGCACGAGCAGTACTTC.

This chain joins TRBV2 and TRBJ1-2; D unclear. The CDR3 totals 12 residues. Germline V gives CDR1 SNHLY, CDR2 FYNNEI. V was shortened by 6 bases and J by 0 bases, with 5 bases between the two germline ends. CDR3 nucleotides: TGTGCCAGCAGCCCAGCTAACTATGGCTACACCTTC. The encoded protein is CASSPANYGYTF.

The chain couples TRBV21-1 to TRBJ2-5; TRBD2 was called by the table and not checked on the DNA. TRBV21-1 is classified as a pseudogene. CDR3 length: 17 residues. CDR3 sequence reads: CASSKVLERGVGETQYF. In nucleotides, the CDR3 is TGTGCCAGCAGCAAAGTACTGGAGCGGGGGGTTGGGGAGACCCAGTACTTC.

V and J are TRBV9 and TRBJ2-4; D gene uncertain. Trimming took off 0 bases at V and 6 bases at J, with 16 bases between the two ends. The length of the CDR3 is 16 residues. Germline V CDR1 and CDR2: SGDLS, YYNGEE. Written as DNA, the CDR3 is TGTGCCAGCAGCGTAGGTCTGGCAGGTATGCTAAACATTCAGTACTTC. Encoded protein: CASSVGLAGMLNIQYF. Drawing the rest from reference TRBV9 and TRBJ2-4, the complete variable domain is DSGVTQTPKHLITATGQRVTLRCSPRSGDLSVYWYQQSLDQGLQFLIQYYNGEERAKGNILERFSAQQFPDLHSELNLSSLELGDSALYFCASSVGLAGMLNIQYFGAGTRLSVL.

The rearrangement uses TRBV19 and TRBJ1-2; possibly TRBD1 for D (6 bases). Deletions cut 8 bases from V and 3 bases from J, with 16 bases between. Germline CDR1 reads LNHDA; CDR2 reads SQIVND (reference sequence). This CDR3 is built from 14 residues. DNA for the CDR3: TGTGCCAGTCACATGGGAGGGGGGGACTATGGCTACACCTTC. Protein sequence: CASHMGGGDYGYTF. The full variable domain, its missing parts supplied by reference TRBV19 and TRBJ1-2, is DGGITQSPKYLFRKEGQNVTLSCEQNLNHDAMYWYRQDPGQGLRLIYYSQIVNDFQKGDIAEGYSVSREKKESFPLTVTSAQKNPTAFYLCASHMGGGDYGYTFGSGTRLTVV.

DNA for the CDR3: TGTGCCAGCAGTATGGACAGCCAGTATCAGCCCCAGCATTTT. Amino acids: CASSMDSQYQPQHF. The chain links TRBV6-6 to TRBJ1-5; a possible D gene is TRBD1 (6 bases). This CDR3 is 14 amino acids long. The V end was cut by 5 bases, the J end by 5 bases, with 13 bases between. CDR1 and CDR2 (germline): MNHNY, SVGAGI (reference sequence).

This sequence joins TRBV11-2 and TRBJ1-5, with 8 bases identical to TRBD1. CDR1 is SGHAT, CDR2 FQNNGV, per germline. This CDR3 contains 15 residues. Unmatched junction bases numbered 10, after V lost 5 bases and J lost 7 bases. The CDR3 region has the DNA TGTGCCAGCAGCGAAAACCCAGGGGGCAGCCAGCCCCAGCATTTT. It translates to CASSENPGGSQPQHF.

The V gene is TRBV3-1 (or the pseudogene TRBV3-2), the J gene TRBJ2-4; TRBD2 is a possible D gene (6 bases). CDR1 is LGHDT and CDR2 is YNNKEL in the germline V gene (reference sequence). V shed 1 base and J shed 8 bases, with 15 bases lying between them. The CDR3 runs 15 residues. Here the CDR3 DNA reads TGTGCCAGCAGCCAAGTCGGGCGGGATGGGGACATTCAGTACTTC. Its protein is CASSQVGRDGDIQYF.

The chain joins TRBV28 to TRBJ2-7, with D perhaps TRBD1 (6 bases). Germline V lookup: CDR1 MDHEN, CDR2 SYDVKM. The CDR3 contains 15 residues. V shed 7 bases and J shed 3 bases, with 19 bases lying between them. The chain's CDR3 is CASTPVGAGRYEQYF. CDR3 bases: TGTGCCAGCACTCCGGTGGGGGCAGGGCGCTACGAGCAGTACTTC.

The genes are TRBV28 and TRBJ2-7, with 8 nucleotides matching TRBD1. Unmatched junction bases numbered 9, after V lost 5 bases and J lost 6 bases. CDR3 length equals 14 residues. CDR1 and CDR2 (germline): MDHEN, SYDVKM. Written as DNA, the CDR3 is TGTGCCAGCAGTATCGGGCAGGGGGCGCGCGAGCAGTACTTC. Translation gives CASSIGQGAREQYF.

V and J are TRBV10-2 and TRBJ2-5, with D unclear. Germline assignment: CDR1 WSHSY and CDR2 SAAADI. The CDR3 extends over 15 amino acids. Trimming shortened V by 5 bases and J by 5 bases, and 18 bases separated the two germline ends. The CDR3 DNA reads TGCGCCAGCAGTTTCGAGACCGTGGCCGGGGAGACCCAGTACTTC. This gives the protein CASSFETVAGETQYF.

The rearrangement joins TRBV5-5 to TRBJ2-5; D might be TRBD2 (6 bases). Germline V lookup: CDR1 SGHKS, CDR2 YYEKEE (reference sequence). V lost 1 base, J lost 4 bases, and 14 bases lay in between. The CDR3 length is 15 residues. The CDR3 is CASSLLGLGAETQYF. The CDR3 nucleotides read TGTGCCAGCAGCTTGCTGGGACTCGGCGCAGAGACCCAGTACTTC.